The 30 T cell receptor beta chains listed next were all sequenced from one sample in a study of regulatory T cells in long-lasting Graves disease. Time point here: newly diagnosed GD, antithyroid drugs for less than 3 months. Scientists built the TCR library using RNA that was extracted from PBMCs. Arm-PCR of CDR3 regions with iRepertoire HTBI primers generated TCR beta libraries. MiXCR was run by TCRdb on the multiplex PCR reads, yielding one entry per CDR3 protein. The sample includes fewer than 550,000 distinct CDR3 sequences, around 17% of them seen just once. These data also formed part of another study, on T cells in Graves' hyperthyroidism and ophthalmopathy.

This sample comprised peripheral blood mononuclear cells (PBMCs), obtained at new diagnosis, from a patient treated with antithyroid drugs. The receptors were sampled from a woman under 30 with Graves disease.

This chain uses TRBV6-2 or TRBV6-3 with TRBJ2-5; D gene uncertain. The germline gives CDR1 MNHEY, CDR2 SVGEGT. The length of the CDR3 is 13 residues. V lost 5 bases and J 1 base, leaving 8 bases between the germline ends. The CDR3 loop is CASSGQTQETQYF. CDR3 coding DNA: TGTGCCAGCAGTGGGCAGACCCAAGAGACCCAGTACTTC.

This clonotype occurred many times. The chain carries TRBV28 and TRBJ2-1, with no clear D. The CDR3 consists of 14 residues. V was pared by 8 bases and J by 2 bases, with 13 bases between. Germline CDR1 reads MDHEN; CDR2 reads SYDVKM. The CDR3 nucleotides read TGTGCCAGCCTGGGGAACCACCCCTACAATGAGCAGTTCTTC. Protein: CASLGNHPYNEQFF.

Worth noting for this clonotype: The junction departs from the called germline gene at one end, perhaps through a read error. The chain links TRBV18 to TRBJ1-1, with 9 bases aligning to TRBD1. The CDR3 contains 14 residues. CDR1 is KGHSH and CDR2 is LQKENI in the germline V gene. The CDR3 protein is CSSSVQGAPTEAFF. DNA for the CDR3: TGTTCCAGCTCTGTACAGGGGGCGCCCACTGAAGCTTTCTTT.

This clonotype appeared a few times. This sequence joins TRBV30 and TRBJ1-1, with D possibly TRBD1 on 6 matching bases. CDR1 and CDR2 from the germline V gene are GTSNPN and SVGIG (reference sequence). V was shortened by 4 bases and J by 5 bases, with 17 bases between the two germline ends. The CDR3 has 14 amino acids. The DNA for the CDR3 is TGTGCCTGGACCGGACAGAGCCCCCGAACTGAAGCTTTCTTT. Its protein product is CAWTGQSPRTEAFF.

Many counts were recorded for this clonotype. The gene calls are TRBV28 and TRBJ2-1; D is undetermined. The CDR3 is made up of 13 amino acids. In germline, CDR1 is MDHEN, CDR2 SYDVKM. The V gene lost 5 bases and the J gene lost 5 bases, with 10 bases spanning the gap. CDR3 sequence reads: CASSPSRDNEQFF. In DNA form, the CDR3 reads TGTGCCAGCAGTCCAAGTCGTGACAATGAGCAGTTCTTC.

The chain recombines TRBV4-1 with TRBJ2-3; 7 bases are a match to TRBD2. Germline trimming cut 1 base from V and 0 bases from J; bases unmatched to any gene: 19. The CDR3 has 21 amino acids. Germline V gene lookup returns CDR1 MGHRA and CDR2 YSYEKL. The CDR3: CASSQGEGGSGNPYSTDTQYF. DNA for the CDR3: TGCGCCAGCAGCCAAGGAGAGGGCGGAAGCGGGAACCCATACAGCACAGATACGCAGTATTTT.

The rearrangement links TRBV18 to TRBJ2-1, with D possibly TRBD2 on 6 matching bases. CDR1 and CDR2 from the germline V gene are KGHSH and LQKENI. The CDR3 sequence is 16 residues long. Between the trimmed V and J ends, which lost 2 bases and 2 bases, there was a span of 13 bases. This CDR3 is CASSPSGGTPYNEQFF. In nucleotides, the CDR3 is TGTGCCAGCTCACCATCCGGCGGGACTCCCTACAATGAGCAGTTCTTC.

This clonotype was detected ten times or more. The chain is built from TRBV7-3 and TRBJ2-1; 8 nucleotides align to TRBD1. CDR1 is SGHTA and CDR2 is FQGTGA in the germline V gene. The CDR3 is made up of 17 amino acids. V shed 1 base and J 6 bases; nucleotides not matched to a gene: 11. The CDR3 protein is CASSLSISQGARNEQFF. CDR3 nucleotide sequence: TGTGCCAGCAGCTTAAGTATCTCCCAGGGGGCTCGCAATGAGCAGTTCTTC.

This clonotype was seen only once. This may be a read error: a much more frequent sequence differs by one nucleotide. This sequence joins TRBV6-1 and TRBJ1-5, with D maybe TRBD1 (6 bases). The CDR3 sequence is 17 residues long. Germline V CDR1 and CDR2: MNHNS, SASEGT. CDR3: CASSQGPKGHPDQPRHF. DNA of the CDR3: TGTGCCAGCAGCCAAGGTCCGAAGGGACACCCGGATCAGCCCCGGCATTTT.

This clonotype occurred many times. The rearrangement joins TRBV12-3 or TRBV12-4 to TRBJ2-5, with 10 bases matching TRBD2. This CDR3 has 14 amino acids. V shed 6 bases, J shed 5 bases, and the junction held 6 bases outside the gene matches. CDR3 DNA sequence: TGTGCCAGCAGCGCGGGACTAGCGAAGGAGACCCAGTACTTC. This codes for CASSAGLAKETQYF.

The V and J genes are TRBV29-1 and TRBJ1-2; tentative D call: TRBD1 (5 bases). V lost 0 bases and J lost 6, with 11 bases in between. The CDR3 runs to 13 residues. The V gene's germline CDR1 is SQVTM and CDR2 ANQGSEA. CDR3 in amino acids: CSVEEQGLDGYTF. The DNA of the CDR3 is TGCAGCGTTGAAGAGCAGGGTTTGGATGGCTACACCTTC.

This clonotype has just a few counts. The J gene is TRBJ2-7, the V gene TRBV7-9, with D tentatively TRBD1 (6 bases). V lost 2 bases and J 7 bases, leaving 15 bases between the germline ends. CDR3 size: 14 residues. Germline CDR1 SEHNR, CDR2 FQNEAQ (reference sequence). CDR3 DNA sequence: TGTGCCAGCAGCTTACTCACAGGGTTGGGGGAGCAGTACTTC. It yields the protein CASSLLTGLGEQYF. Variable domain in full (rest from reference TRBV7-9 and TRBJ2-7): DTGVSQNPRHKITKRGQNVTFRCDPISEHNRLYWYRQTLGQGPEFLTYFQNEAQLEKSRLLSDRFSAERPKGSFSTLEIQRTEQGDSAMYLCASSLLTGLGEQYFGPGTRLTVT.

The chain carries TRBV19 and TRBJ2-7; 14 bases are a match to TRBD2. The CDR3 loop spans 17 amino acids. From germline, CDR1 is LNHDA and CDR2 SQIVND (reference sequence). V lost 0 bases to trimming and J lost 4 bases; unmatched junction nucleotides: 5. CDR3 DNA: TGTGCCAGTAGTATAGACCCCGGGACTAGCGGGAGTTACGAGCAGTACTTC. Protein product: CASSIDPGTSGSYEQYF.

The chain combines TRBV4-1 with TRBJ2-7, with 10 nucleotides matching TRBD2. Germline CDR1 MGHRA, CDR2 YSYEKL. The CDR3 totals 15 residues. V shed 0 bases, J shed 4 bases, and the junction held 3 bases outside the gene matches. CDR3 DNA sequence: TGCGCCAGCAGCCAAGATGAACTAGCGGGATACGAGCAGTACTTC. This translates into CASSQDELAGYEQYF.

This clonotype was seen repeatedly, ten times or more. V is TRBV20-1 and J is TRBJ2-2; 9 bases are a match to TRBD2. The V and J ends lost 1 base and 1 base, in that order; junction bases with no gene match: 13. Per germline, CDR1 DFQATT and CDR2 SNEGSKA (reference sequence). The CDR3 consists of 19 residues. CDR3 nucleotides: TGCAGTGCTAGAGCCTTACAGGGTGGTAGCGGGAGGAACACCGGGGAGCTGTTTTTT. It codes for CSARALQGGSGRNTGELFF.

The gene calls are TRBV27 and TRBJ2-3, with D possibly TRBD2 on 7 matching bases. V lost 7 bases, J lost 6 bases, and 14 bases lay in between. Germline V lookup: CDR1 MNHEY, CDR2 SMNVEV (reference sequence). The CDR3 has 13 residues. CDR3 in DNA: TGTGCCAGCACTATTGGGGGGGCGGATACGCAGTATTTT. Translated: CASTIGGADTQYF.

V and J are TRBV7-2 and TRBJ1-2, with D maybe TRBD1 (5 bases). Trimming took 0 bases from V and 4 from J, leaving 15 bases between them. Germline V gene sequence: CDR1 SGHTA, CDR2 FQGNSA. The CDR3 is 16 residues long. The CDR3 DNA is TGTGCCAGCAGCTTAGCGAGGGACTTCGTCCGCTATGGCTACACCTTC. It codes for CASSLARDFVRYGYTF.

V and J are TRBV28 and TRBJ1-4; the match to TRBD1 covers 9 bases. Trimming took 6 bases from V and 8 from J; bases not matched to a gene: 13. Germline CDR1 is MDHEN and CDR2 is SYDVKM. This CDR3 has 16 residues. The CDR3 is CASRYTPGQGGEKLFF. The CDR3 region has the DNA TGTGCCAGCAGGTACACTCCGGGACAGGGAGGGGAAAAACTGTTTTTT.

The chain recombines TRBV19 with TRBJ1-5; 8 bases are shared with TRBD1. The J segment lost 3 bases and the V segment lost 10 bases, leaving 11 bases of the junction unmatched. This CDR3 is built from 15 residues. CDR1 LNHDA and CDR2 SQIVND come from the germline V gene (reference sequence). The CDR3 nucleotides are TGTGCCACCCAAATGGCGGGACAGGTCAATCAGCCCCAGCATTTT. It yields the protein CATQMAGQVNQPQHF.

This clonotype was picked up many times. The chain couples TRBV7-9 to TRBJ2-7; no firm D call. The germline CDR1 and CDR2 sequences are SEHNR and FQNEAQ (reference sequence). The CDR3 is 14 residues long. V lost 2 bases and J 1 base, leaving 9 bases between the germline ends. CDR3: CASSLNYLSYEQYF. Here the CDR3 DNA reads TGTGCCAGCAGCTTAAACTACTTATCCTACGAGCAGTACTTC.

The chain carries TRBV6-2 or TRBV6-3 and TRBJ2-6; no reliable D call. Between the trimmed V and J ends, which lost 2 bases and 0 bases, there was a span of 5 bases. This CDR3 region has 15 residues. Germline V CDR1 and CDR2: MNHEY, SVGEGT. Here the CDR3 DNA reads TGTGCCAGCAGTTACGACTTCTCTGGGGCCAACGTCCTGACTTTC. This encodes CASSYDFSGANVLTF.

The count of this clonotype is one. The genes are TRBV7-2 and TRBJ1-2; TRBD1 matches at 9 bases. There are 14 residues in the CDR3. CDR1 and CDR2 (germline): SGHTA, FQGNSA. The V segment lost 4 bases and the J segment 8 bases; nucleotides outside the gene matches: 8. CDR3: CASSSGTGTRGYTF. The CDR3 DNA sequence: TGTGCCAGCAGCTCCGGGACAGGGACAAGGGGCTACACCTTC. Drawing the rest from reference TRBV7-2 and TRBJ1-2, the complete variable domain is GAGVSQSPSNKVTEKGKDVELRCDPISGHTALYWYRQSLGQGLEFLIYFQGNSAPDKSGLPSDRFSAERTGGSVSTLTIQRTQQEDSAVYLCASSSGTGTRGYTFGSGTRLTVV.

The rearrangement joins TRBV18 to TRBJ2-2; 7 positions match TRBD1. The CDR3 is made up of 15 amino acids. V lost 3 bases, J lost 5 bases, and 6 bases stayed unmatched. Germline V gives CDR1 KGHSH, CDR2 LQKENI. Here the CDR3 reads CASSPPRQGTGELFF. In nucleotides, the CDR3 is TGTGCCAGCTCACCCCCGAGACAGGGAACCGGGGAGCTGTTTTTT.

The chain has TRBV7-9 and TRBJ2-7; D might be TRBD1 or TRBD2, each matching 5 bases. Germline V gives CDR1 SEHNR, CDR2 FQNEAQ (reference sequence). Trimming left V 1 base short and J 5 bases short, with 18 bases between. The length of the CDR3 is 16 residues. The CDR3, as DNA: TGTGCCAGCAGCTTAGTTAACTCAGGGAGAAGGAACGAGCAGTACTTC. Translating it yields CASSLVNSGRRNEQYF.

This clonotype was counted many times. CDR3 in DNA: TGTGCCAGCAGTCCGCAGGGTAGAGGTGTGAATGAGCAGTTCTTC. It specifies CASSPQGRGVNEQFF. The chain recombines TRBV27 with TRBJ2-1, with TRBD1 as a possible D gene (5 bases). Trimming took off 5 bases at V and 7 bases at J, with 18 bases between the two ends. CDR1 and CDR2 (germline): MNHEY, SMNVEV (reference sequence). This CDR3 is built from 15 residues.

This clonotype was observed many times. V gene TRBV6-5 combines with J gene TRBJ2-7, with 10 positions matching TRBD2. V lost 0 bases and J lost 5; bases outside the gene matches: 7. The germline V gene has CDR1 MNHEY and CDR2 SVGAGI. This CDR3 spans 16 amino acids. CDR3 region: CASSYSSGLAINEQYF. The CDR3 DNA follows: TGTGCCAGCAGTTACTCCTCGGGACTAGCGATCAACGAGCAGTACTTC.

In this sample, this clonotype turned up many times. The rearrangement joins TRBV2 to TRBJ2-5, with a tentative D call TRBD2 (6 bases). Between the trimmed V and J ends, which lost 0 bases and 4 bases, there was a span of 12 bases. CDR3 length: 15 residues. Germline V CDR1 and CDR2: SNHLY, FYNNEI. CDR3 sequence reads: CASSEARGRAETQYF. CDR3 nucleotide sequence: TGTGCCAGCAGTGAAGCGCGGGGCAGGGCAGAGACCCAGTACTTC.

This clonotype was counted many times. DNA of the CDR3: TGTGCCAGCAGTTTGGCGGGACAGTCGCCTGGAGGGCAGTACTTC. Amino acids: CASSLAGQSPGGQYF. V and J are TRBV12-3 or TRBV12-4 and TRBJ2-7, with D possibly matching TRBD1 (7 bases). Trimming removed 3 bases from V and 9 bases from J, with 21 bases in between. The CDR3 spans 15 residues.

This clonotype was found a few times. This chain uses TRBV29-1 with TRBJ2-7; TRBD1 might be the D (6 bases). There are 11 residues in the CDR3. Germline V gene sequence: CDR1 SQVTM, CDR2 ANQGSEA. V was pared by 6 bases and J by 2 bases, with 8 bases between. CDR3 sequence reads: CSVKGAYEQYF. The CDR3 region has the DNA TGCAGCGTAAAGGGGGCCTACGAGCAGTACTTC.

This clonotype was observed at least ten times. This rearrangement joins TRBV28 to TRBJ2-3; the match to TRBD1 covers 7 bases. Unmatched junction bases numbered 11, after V lost 8 bases and J lost 0 bases. CDR1 and CDR2 from the germline V gene are MDHEN and SYDVKM. There are 16 residues in the CDR3. CDR3 loop: CASPPRGPGSTDTQYF. Written as DNA, the CDR3 is TGTGCCAGCCCCCCGAGGGGGCCCGGTAGCACAGATACGCAGTATTTT.